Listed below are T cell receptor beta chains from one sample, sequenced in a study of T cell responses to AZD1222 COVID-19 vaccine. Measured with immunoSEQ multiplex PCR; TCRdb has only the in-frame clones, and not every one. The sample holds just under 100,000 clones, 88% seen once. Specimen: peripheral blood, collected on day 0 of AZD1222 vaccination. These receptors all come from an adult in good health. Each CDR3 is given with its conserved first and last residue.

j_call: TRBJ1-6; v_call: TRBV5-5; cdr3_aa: CASSLDGTGYSPLHF
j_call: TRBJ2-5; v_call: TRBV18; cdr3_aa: CASSPGGTRGDFRETQYF
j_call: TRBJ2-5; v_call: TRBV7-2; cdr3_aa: CASSFEGALIGETQYF
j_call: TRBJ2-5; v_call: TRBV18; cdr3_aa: CASSPKRAAQGAGETQYF
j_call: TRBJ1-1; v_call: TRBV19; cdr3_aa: CASSMGPIRNEAFF
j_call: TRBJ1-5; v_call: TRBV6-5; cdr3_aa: CASTNNQPQHF
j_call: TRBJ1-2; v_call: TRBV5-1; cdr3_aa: CASSSGVTNYGYTF
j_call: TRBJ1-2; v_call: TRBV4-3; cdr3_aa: CASSQAGGSSYGYTF
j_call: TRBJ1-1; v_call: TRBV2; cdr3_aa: CASGDAANGEAFF
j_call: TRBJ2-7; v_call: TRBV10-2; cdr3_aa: CASSEGYEQYF
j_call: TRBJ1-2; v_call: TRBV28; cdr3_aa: CASRGTPNYGYTF
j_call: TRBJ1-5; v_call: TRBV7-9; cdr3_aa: CASSPLPGQGNQPQHF
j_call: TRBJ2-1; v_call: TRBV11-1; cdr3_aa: CASSTSRTAGEQFF
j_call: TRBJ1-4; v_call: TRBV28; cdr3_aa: CASSPARGGNEKLFF
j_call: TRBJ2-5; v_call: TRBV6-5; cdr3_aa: CASSKRPETQYF
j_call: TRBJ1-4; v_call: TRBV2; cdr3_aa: CASSPISGASNEKLFF
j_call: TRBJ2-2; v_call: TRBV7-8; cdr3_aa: CASSPLQGASGELFF
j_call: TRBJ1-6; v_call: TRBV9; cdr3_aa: CASSVGNYNSPLHF
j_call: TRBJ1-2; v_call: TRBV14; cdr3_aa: CASSQEVQFYGYTF
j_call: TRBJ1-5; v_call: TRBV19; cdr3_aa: CASSINRASNQPQHF
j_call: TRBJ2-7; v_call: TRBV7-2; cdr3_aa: CASSQTALRTYEQYF